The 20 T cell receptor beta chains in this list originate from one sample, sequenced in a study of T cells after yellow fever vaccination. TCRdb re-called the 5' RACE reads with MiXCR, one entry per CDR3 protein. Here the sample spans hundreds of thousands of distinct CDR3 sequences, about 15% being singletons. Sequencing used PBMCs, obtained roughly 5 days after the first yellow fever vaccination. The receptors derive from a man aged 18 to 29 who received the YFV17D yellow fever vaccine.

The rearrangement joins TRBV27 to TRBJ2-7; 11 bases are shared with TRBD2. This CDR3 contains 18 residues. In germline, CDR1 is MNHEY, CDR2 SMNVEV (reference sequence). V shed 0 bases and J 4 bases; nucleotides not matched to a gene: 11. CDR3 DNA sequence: TGTGCCAGCAGTTTATCTGTAGCGGGGGGGCTCGGGTTATACGAGCAGTACTTC. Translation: CASSLSVAGGLGLYEQYF.

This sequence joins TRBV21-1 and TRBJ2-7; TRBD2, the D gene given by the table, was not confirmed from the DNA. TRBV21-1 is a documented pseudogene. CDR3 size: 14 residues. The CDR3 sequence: CASSSSGSAYEQYV. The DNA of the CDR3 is TGTGCCAGCAGTAGTAGCGGGAGCGCCTACGAGCAGTACGTC.

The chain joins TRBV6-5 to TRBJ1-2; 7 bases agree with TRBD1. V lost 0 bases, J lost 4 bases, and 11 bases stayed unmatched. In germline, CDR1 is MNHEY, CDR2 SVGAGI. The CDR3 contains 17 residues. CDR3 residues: CASSYSSRGFFSYGYTF. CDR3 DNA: TGTGCCAGCAGTTACTCTTCCAGGGGGTTTTTCAGCTATGGCTACACCTTC.

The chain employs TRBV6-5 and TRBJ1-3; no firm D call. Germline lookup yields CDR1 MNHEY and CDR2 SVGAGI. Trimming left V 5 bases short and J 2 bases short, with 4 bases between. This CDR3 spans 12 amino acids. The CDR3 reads CASSTAGNTIYF. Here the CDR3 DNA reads TGTGCCAGCAGTACGGCTGGAAACACCATATATTTT.

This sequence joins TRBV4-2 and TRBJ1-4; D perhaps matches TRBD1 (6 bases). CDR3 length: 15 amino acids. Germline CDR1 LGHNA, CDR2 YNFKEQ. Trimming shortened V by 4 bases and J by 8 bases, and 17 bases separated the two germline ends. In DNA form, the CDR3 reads TGTGCCAGCAGCCGGGTAGGACAGTCGAAAGAAAAACTGTTTTTT. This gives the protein CASSRVGQSKEKLFF.

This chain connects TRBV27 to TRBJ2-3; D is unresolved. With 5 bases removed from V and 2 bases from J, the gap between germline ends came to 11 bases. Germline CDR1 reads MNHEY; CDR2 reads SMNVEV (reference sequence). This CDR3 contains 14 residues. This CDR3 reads CASSIAIPTDTQYF. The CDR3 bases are TGTGCCAGCAGTATAGCTATCCCCACAGATACGCAGTATTTT.

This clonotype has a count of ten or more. Written as DNA, the CDR3 is TGCGCCAGCAACACCGGGACAGGGGACGGCTACACCTTC. Translated, it gives CASNTGTGDGYTF. This chain links TRBV5-1 with TRBJ1-2; 10 bases are shared with TRBD1. V was pared by 6 bases and J by 8 bases, with 7 bases of the junction left unmatched. The germline V gene encodes CDR1 SGHRS and CDR2 YFSETQ. This CDR3 is built from 13 residues.

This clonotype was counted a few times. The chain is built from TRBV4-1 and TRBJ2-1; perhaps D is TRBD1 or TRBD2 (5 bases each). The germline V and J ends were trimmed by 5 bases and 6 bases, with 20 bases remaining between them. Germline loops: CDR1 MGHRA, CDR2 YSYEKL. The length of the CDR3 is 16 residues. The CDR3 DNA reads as TGCGCCAGCAGCGGGGGTTTCGGGACGGATCTCAATGAGCAGTTCTTC. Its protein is CASSGGFGTDLNEQFF.

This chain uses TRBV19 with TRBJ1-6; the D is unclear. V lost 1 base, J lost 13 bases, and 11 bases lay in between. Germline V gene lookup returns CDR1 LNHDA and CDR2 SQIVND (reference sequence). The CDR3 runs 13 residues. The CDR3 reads CASSIGSTAPLHF. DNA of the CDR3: TGTGCCAGTAGTATAGGCAGCACGGCGCCCCTCCACTTT.

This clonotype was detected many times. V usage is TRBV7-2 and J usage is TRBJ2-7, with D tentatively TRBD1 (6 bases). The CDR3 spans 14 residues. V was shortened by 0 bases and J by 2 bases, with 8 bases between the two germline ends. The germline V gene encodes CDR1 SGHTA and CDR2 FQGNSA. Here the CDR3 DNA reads TGTGCCAGCAGCTTAGCGGCAGGGGCCTACGAGCAGTACGTC. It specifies CASSLAAGAYEQYV.

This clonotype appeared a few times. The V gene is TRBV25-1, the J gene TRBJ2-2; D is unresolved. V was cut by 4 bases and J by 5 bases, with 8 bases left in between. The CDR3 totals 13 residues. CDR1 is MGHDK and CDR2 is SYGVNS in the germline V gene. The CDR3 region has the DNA TGTGCCAGCAGTGTATCCGGGACCGGGGAGCTGTTTTTT. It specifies CASSVSGTGELFF.

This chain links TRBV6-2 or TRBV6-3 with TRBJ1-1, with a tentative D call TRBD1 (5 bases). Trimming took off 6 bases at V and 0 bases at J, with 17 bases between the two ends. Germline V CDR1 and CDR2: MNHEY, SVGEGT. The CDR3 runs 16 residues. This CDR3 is CASRIWRTPMNTEAFF. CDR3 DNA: TGTGCCAGCAGGATCTGGAGGACACCGATGAACACTGAAGCTTTCTTT.

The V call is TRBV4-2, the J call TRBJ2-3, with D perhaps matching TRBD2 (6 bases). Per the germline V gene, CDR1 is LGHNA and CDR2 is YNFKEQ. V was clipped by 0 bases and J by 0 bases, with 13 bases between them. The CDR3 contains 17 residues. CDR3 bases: TGTGCCAGCAGCCAAGAAGGTGGGGGGACTAGCACAGATACGCAGTATTTT. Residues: CASSQEGGGTSTDTQYF.

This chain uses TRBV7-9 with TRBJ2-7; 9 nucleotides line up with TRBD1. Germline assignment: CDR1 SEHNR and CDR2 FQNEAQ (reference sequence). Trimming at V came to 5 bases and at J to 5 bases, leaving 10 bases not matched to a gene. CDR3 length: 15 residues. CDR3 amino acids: CASSRLTGGEDEQYF. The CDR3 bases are TGTGCCAGCAGCCGGCTTACAGGGGGCGAGGACGAGCAGTACTTC.

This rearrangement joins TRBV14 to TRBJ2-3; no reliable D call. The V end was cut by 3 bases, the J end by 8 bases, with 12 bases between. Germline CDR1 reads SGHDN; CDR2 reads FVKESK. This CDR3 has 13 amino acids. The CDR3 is CASSHGFIGTQYF. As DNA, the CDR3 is TGTGCCAGCAGCCACGGATTTATTGGTACGCAGTATTTT.

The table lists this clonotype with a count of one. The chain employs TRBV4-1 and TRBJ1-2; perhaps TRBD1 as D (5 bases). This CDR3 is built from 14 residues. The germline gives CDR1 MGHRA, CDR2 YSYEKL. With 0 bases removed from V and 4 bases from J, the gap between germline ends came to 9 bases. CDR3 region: CASSQESGSYGYTF. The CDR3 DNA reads TGCGCCAGCAGCCAAGAATCAGGGTCCTATGGCTACACCTTC.

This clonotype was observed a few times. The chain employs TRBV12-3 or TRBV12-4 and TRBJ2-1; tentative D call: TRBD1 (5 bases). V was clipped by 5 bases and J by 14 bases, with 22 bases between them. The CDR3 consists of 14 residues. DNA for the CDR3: TGTGCCAGCAGTGTACAATCCCAGGGCCTCCCTGAGTTCTTC. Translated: CASSVQSQGLPEFF.

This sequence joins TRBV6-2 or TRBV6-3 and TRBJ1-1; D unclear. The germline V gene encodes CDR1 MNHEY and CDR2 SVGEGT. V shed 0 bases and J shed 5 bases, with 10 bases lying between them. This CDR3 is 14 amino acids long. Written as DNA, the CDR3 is TGTGCCAGCAGTTACTCCCGGGTTCGGACTGAAGCTTTCTTT. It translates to CASSYSRVRTEAFF.

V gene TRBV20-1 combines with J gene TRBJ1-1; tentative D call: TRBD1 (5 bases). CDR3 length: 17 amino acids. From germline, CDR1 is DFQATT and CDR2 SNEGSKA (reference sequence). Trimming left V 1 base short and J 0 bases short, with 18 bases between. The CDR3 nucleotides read TGCAGTGCTAGAGGGGTCGGGGCAGCCGAATTGAACACTGAAGCTTTCTTT. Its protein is CSARGVGAAELNTEAFF.

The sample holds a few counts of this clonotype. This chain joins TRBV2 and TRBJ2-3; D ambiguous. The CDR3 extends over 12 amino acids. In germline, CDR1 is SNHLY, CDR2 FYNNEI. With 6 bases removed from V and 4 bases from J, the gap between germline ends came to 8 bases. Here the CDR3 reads CASRPNSDTQYF. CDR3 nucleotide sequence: TGTGCCAGCAGGCCCAATTCAGATACGCAGTATTTT.